This passage covers 8 T cell receptor beta chains from one sample sequenced in a study of cytomegalovirus exposure and HLA in healthy donors. The PCR made use of 60 Vbeta and 13 Jbeta primers. The method was immunoSEQ multiplex PCR; TCRdb's version includes in-frame clones alone and lacks a portion of them. The sample includes roughly 190,000 clones, about 87% of them seen just once. Sequences were obtained from PBMCs. The receptor set was obtained from a man aged 25-40 years in good health and CMV-seronegative.

The chain links TRBV4-1 to TRBJ1-4, with D tentatively TRBD1 (6 bases). The V end lost 4 bases, the J end lost 8 bases, and 20 bases lay between the germline ends. The CDR3 covers 16 residues. The germline gives CDR1 MGHRA, CDR2 YSYEKL. The CDR3 loop reads CASSLTGSQVQEKLFF. The CDR3 bases are TGCGCCAGCAGCCTAACAGGGAGTCAGGTTCAGGAAAAACTGTTTTTT.

The rearrangement joins TRBV4-2 to TRBJ1-4; D may be TRBD1 (5 bases). Looked up from germline, CDR1 is LGHNA and CDR2 is YNFKEQ. There are 17 residues in the CDR3. Trimming removed 0 bases from V and 2 bases from J, with 13 bases in between. CDR3 amino acids: CASSQEGAVVTNEKLFF. CDR3 DNA: TGTGCCAGCAGCCAAGAAGGGGCGGTTGTCACTAATGAAAAACTGTTTTTT.

This chain joins TRBV28 and TRBJ2-3, with a weak D call TRBD1 (7 bases). Per the germline V gene, CDR1 is MDHEN and CDR2 is SYDVKM. The length of the CDR3 is 15 residues. Trimming removed 6 bases from V and 0 bases from J, with 13 bases in between. CDR3 sequence (DNA): TGTGCCAGCAGCGTGACAGGGACTAGCACAGATACGCAGTATTTT. Its translation: CASSVTGTSTDTQYF.

This chain connects TRBV7-7 to TRBJ2-2; D is possibly TRBD2 (5 bases). The germline V gene has CDR1 SSHAT and CDR2 FNYEAQ (reference sequence). This CDR3 is built from 13 residues. Here the CDR3 reads CAITRLNTGELFF. Here the CDR3 DNA reads TGTGCGATAACTAGACTCAACACCGGGGAGCTGTTTTTT.

The CDR3 nucleotides are TGTGCCAGCGGTCGGGAGACCCACGAGCAGTACTTC. It codes for CASGRETHEQYF. The V and J genes are TRBV28 and TRBJ2-7, with a possible D match to TRBD2 (6 bases). Trimming left V 8 bases short and J 5 bases short, with 13 bases between. CDR1 and CDR2 (germline): MDHEN, SYDVKM. The CDR3 has 12 residues.

The chain has TRBV4-2 and TRBJ1-1, with TRBD1 identical over 8 bases. The CDR3 has 16 residues. The trim removed 1 base at V and 5 bases at J, leaving 9 bases unmatched. Germline CDR1 is LGHNA and CDR2 is YNFKEQ. In DNA, the CDR3 is TGTGCCAGCAGCCAAGGGCAGGGGGCTAGGGGAACTGAAGCTTTCTTT. Protein: CASSQGQGARGTEAFF.

In this sample, this clone turned up a few times. The CDR3 is CASSDSKGNRVQAQPQHF. CDR3 nucleotides: TGTGCCAGCAGTGACTCGAAAGGAAACAGGGTCCAAGCTCAGCCCCAGCATTTT. This rearrangement joins TRBV6-4 to TRBJ1-5; a possible D gene is TRBD1 (6 bases). CDR1 is MRHNA and CDR2 is SNTAGT in the germline V gene. The CDR3 length is 18 residues. V dropped 0 bases and J dropped 6 bases, with 21 bases sitting between them.

Comment on this clone: Mismatch with germline at one junction end may stem from a read error. The same CDR3 is also encoded by other DNA sequences in this sample. This CDR3 reads CASSLSAGTREQYF. The CDR3 bases are TGCGCCAGCAGCTTAAGTGCGGGGACGCGCGAGCAGTACTTC. The chain carries TRBV7-8 and TRBJ2-7; D might be TRBD2 (6 bases). This CDR3 is 14 amino acids long. Germline lookup yields CDR1 SGHVS and CDR2 FQNEAQ. Full variable domain (outside the CDR3, taken from reference TRBV7-8 and TRBJ2-7): GAGVSQSPRYKVAKRGQDVALRCDPISGHVSLFWYQQALGQGPEFLTYFQNEAQLDKSGLPSDRFFAERPEGSVSTLKIQRTQQEDSAVYLCASSLSAGTREQYFGPGTRLTVT.